A single sample is the source of the 24 T cell receptor beta chains below, sequenced in a study of T-cell reconstitution after alpha-beta-depleted transplantation in children. The authors prepared the TCRbeta library with unique molecular identifiers. TCRdb reprocessed the PCR reads with MiXCR, giving one entry per CDR3 protein. The data show 400,000 to 500,000 distinct CDR3 sequences, 9.5% to 13% seen once. The sample here was PBMCs from the stem cell graft donor, taken from the stem cell graft. The receptors shown here come from a human donor who donated a stem cell graft to a child with acute myeloid leukemia.

The chain carries TRBV19 and TRBJ1-5, with a tentative D call TRBD1 (6 bases). This CDR3 contains 14 residues. V was shortened by 8 bases and J by 9 bases, with 20 bases between the two germline ends. Looked up from germline, CDR1 is LNHDA and CDR2 is SQIVND (reference sequence). CDR3 amino acids: CASGVRGGRGPQHF. In DNA form, the CDR3 reads TGTGCCAGTGGGGTGAGAGGGGGACGTGGGCCCCAGCATTTT. Variable domain in full (rest from reference TRBV19 and TRBJ1-5): DGGITQSPKYLFRKEGQNVTLSCEQNLNHDAMYWYRQDPGQGLRLIYYSQIVNDFQKGDIAEGYSVSREKKESFPLTVTSAQKNPTAFYLCASGVRGGRGPQHFGDGTRLSIL.

This clonotype was counted ten times or more. This chain connects TRBV20-1 to TRBJ1-2; D perhaps matches TRBD1 (6 bases). CDR3 length equals 13 residues. V shed 2 bases and J shed 2 bases, with 9 bases lying between them. Germline loops: CDR1 DFQATT, CDR2 SNEGSKA (reference sequence). The CDR3 DNA sequence: TGCAGTGCTAGACAGGGGCAAAACTATGGCTACACCTTC. Its translation: CSARQGQNYGYTF.

This clonotype has only a few counts. The chain couples TRBV18 to TRBJ1-4; the D is unclear. Germline CDR1 reads KGHSH; CDR2 reads LQKENI. This CDR3 is 12 amino acids long. V was trimmed by 7 bases and J by 0 bases, leaving 3 bases between them. The CDR3: CASFATNEKLFF. CDR3 DNA sequence: TGTGCCAGCTTTGCAACTAATGAAAAACTGTTTTTT.

This clonotype was seen more than once but under ten times. V usage is TRBV20-1 and J usage is TRBJ1-5; unclear D gene. This CDR3 contains 12 residues. The germline gives CDR1 DFQATT, CDR2 SNEGSKA (reference sequence). V dropped 2 bases and J dropped 5 bases, with 7 bases sitting between them. CDR3 residues: CSARSSDQPQHF. DNA of the CDR3: TGCAGTGCTAGATCTTCGGATCAGCCCCAGCATTTT.

In regard to this clonotype: Since a much larger clone is just one base distant, this may be a read error. This chain joins TRBV29-1 and TRBJ2-2; 7 nucleotides align to TRBD1. Germline V CDR1 and CDR2: SQVTM, ANQGSEA. J gave up 2 bases and V 7 bases, and 7 bases lay outside the gene matches. The CDR3 has 14 amino acids. The CDR3 is CSGGQAANTGELFF. The CDR3 nucleotides read TGCAGCGGAGGACAGGCGGCAAACACCGGGGAGCTGTTTTTT.

The chain uses TRBV18 and TRBJ2-6; D might be TRBD1 (6 bases). The length of the CDR3 is 12 residues. CDR1 is KGHSH and CDR2 is LQKENI in the germline V gene. V lost 2 bases and J lost 15, with 11 bases in between. In DNA, the CDR3 is TGTGCCAGCTCACCATCCAGGGGCGGCCTGACTTTC. Amino acid sequence: CASSPSRGGLTF.

This clonotype was detected many times. The CDR3 protein is CASSPSGSASSGANVLTF. In DNA, the CDR3 is TGTGCCAGCAGCCCATCTGGTAGCGCTAGTTCTGGGGCCAACGTCCTGACTTTC. This chain joins TRBV9 and TRBJ2-6, with D possibly TRBD2 on 5 matching bases. The CDR3 length is 18 residues. CDR1 and CDR2 (germline): SGDLS, YYNGEE. Trimming left V 4 bases short and J 1 base short, with 18 bases between.

The V and J genes are TRBV3-1 and TRBJ1-1, with no clear D. Germline CDR1 is LGHDT and CDR2 is YNNKEL (reference sequence). V was shortened by 5 bases and J by 6 bases, with 19 bases between the two germline ends. The CDR3 has 15 amino acids. The CDR3 DNA is TGTGCCAGCAGCGGAGGGATGGGAGGGATCTCTGAAGCTTTCTTT. This sequence encodes CASSGGMGGISEAFF.

In its sample, this clonotype was seen many times. This sequence joins TRBV7-9 and TRBJ2-5; D is uncertain. The CDR3 loop spans 11 amino acids. Germline-derived CDR1 and CDR2 are SEHNR and FQNEAQ (reference sequence). Trimming cost V 1 base and J 9 bases, with 6 bases left between them. DNA for the CDR3: TGTGCCAGCAGCTTAGATAGTGCCCAGTACTTC. It encodes CASSLDSAQYF.

This chain uses TRBV25-1 with TRBJ2-7; TRBD2 agrees at 8 bases. The CDR3 sequence is 14 residues long. V shed 6 bases and J 2 bases; nucleotides not matched to a gene: 6. CDR1 and CDR2 from the germline V gene are MGHDK and SYGVNS. The CDR3 sequence is CASSPSGYAYEQYF. In nucleotides, the CDR3 is TGTGCCAGCAGCCCTAGCGGGTATGCCTACGAGCAGTACTTC.

This clonotype was recorded a few times. The CDR3 loop reads CSARVPSGRLSEQFF. CDR3 nucleotides: TGCAGTGCTAGAGTTCCTAGCGGGAGACTAAGTGAGCAGTTCTTC. The rearrangement uses TRBV20-1 and TRBJ2-1, with 10 nucleotides matching TRBD2. The CDR3 is 15 amino acids. J was trimmed by 9 bases and V by 1 base; bases with no gene match: 9. CDR1 DFQATT and CDR2 SNEGSKA come from the germline V gene (reference sequence).

This chain connects TRBV3-1 to TRBJ1-6; tentative D call: TRBD1 (6 bases). V was pared by 3 bases and J by 7 bases, with 10 bases between. The germline gives CDR1 LGHDT, CDR2 YNNKEL (reference sequence). The CDR3 is 14 residues long. The CDR3 reads CASSQGARNSPLHF. CDR3 sequence (DNA): TGTGCCAGCAGCCAGGGGGCGAGGAATTCACCCCTCCACTTT.

This clonotype was recorded many times. J is TRBJ2-2 and V is TRBV10-3; D may correspond to TRBD1 or TRBD2 (5 bases each). The CDR3 has 13 amino acids. The V gene lost 7 bases and the J gene lost 7 bases, with 13 bases spanning the gap. The V gene's germline CDR1 is ENHRY and CDR2 SYGVKD. CDR3 DNA sequence: TGTGCCATCAACGCCAGGGACGACGGGGAGCTGTTTTTT. It codes for CAINARDDGELFF.

This clonotype was seen a handful of times. The V call is TRBV7-8, the J call TRBJ1-2, with a possible D match to TRBD1 (6 bases). In germline, CDR1 is SGHVS, CDR2 FQNEAQ. The CDR3 is 16 amino acids. V was cut by 5 bases and J by 4 bases, with 20 bases left in between. CDR3 protein: CASSPRDGGRGYGYTF. The CDR3, as DNA: TGTGCCAGCAGCCCCAGGGACGGGGGCAGAGGCTATGGCTACACCTTC.

The V call is TRBV7-8, the J call TRBJ2-3; D is unclear. Trimming took 2 bases from V and 0 from J, leaving 9 bases between them. Germline V CDR1 and CDR2: SGHVS, FQNEAQ. There are 15 residues in the CDR3. The CDR3 loop reads CASSLTPSSTDTQYF. CDR3 coding DNA: TGTGCCAGCAGCTTAACTCCGTCAAGCACAGATACGCAGTATTTT.

This clonotype was detected only a few times. The chain couples TRBV20-1 to TRBJ1-3, with 7 bases fitting TRBD1. V lost 6 bases, J lost 0 bases, and 8 bases stayed unmatched. CDR3 length: 15 residues. Germline V gene data show CDR1 as DFQATT and CDR2 as SNEGSKA (reference sequence). The CDR3 region has the DNA TGCAGTGCCCTCCGGGACAGAGTCTCTGGAAACACCATATATTTT. It specifies CSALRDRVSGNTIYF.

A few counts support this clonotype. The genes are TRBV15 and TRBJ1-5; maybe TRBD1 (5 bases). Germline values: CDR1 LNHNV, CDR2 YYDKDF (reference sequence). The CDR3 is 15 amino acids. The V gene lost 0 bases and the J gene lost 2 bases, with 8 bases spanning the gap. CDR3 loop: CATSRDARGNQPQHF. As DNA, the CDR3 is TGTGCCACCAGCAGAGATGCCAGGGGCAATCAGCCCCAGCATTTT.

This clonotype was observed many times. The chain joins TRBV6-2 or TRBV6-3 to TRBJ2-7, with TRBD2 matching 7 bases. Germline V lookup: CDR1 MNHEY, CDR2 SVGEGT. This CDR3 has 15 amino acids. The V and J ends lost 2 bases and 5 bases, in that order; junction bases with no gene match: 9. The CDR3 DNA sequence: TGTGCCAGCAGTTACCTAGCGGAGAGAAGGGACGAGCAGTACTTC. Amino acid sequence: CASSYLAERRDEQYF.

This clonotype came up many times. V and J are TRBV25-1 and TRBJ2-3, with TRBD1 matching 8 bases. The V and J ends lost 5 bases and 6 bases, in that order; junction bases with no gene match: 7. Looked up from germline, CDR1 is MGHDK and CDR2 is SYGVNS. The CDR3 extends over 14 amino acids. The chain's CDR3 is CASSQDRAADTQYF. As DNA, the CDR3 is TGTGCCAGCAGTCAGGACAGGGCGGCCGATACGCAGTATTTT.

This clonotype has just a few counts. The chain couples TRBV20-1 to TRBJ1-2; TRBD1 might be the D (6 bases). Germline CDR1 is DFQATT and CDR2 is SNEGSKA (reference sequence). With 6 bases removed from V and 2 bases from J, the gap between germline ends came to 10 bases. The CDR3 extends over 12 amino acids. The CDR3 region is CSADQGNYGYTF. Written as DNA, the CDR3 is TGCAGTGCCGATCAGGGGAACTATGGCTACACCTTC.

This clonotype came up many times. V gene TRBV7-2 combines with J gene TRBJ2-3, with 8 bases aligning to TRBD2. Trimming took 4 bases from V and 2 from J; bases not matched to a gene: 8. The V gene's germline CDR1 is SGHTA and CDR2 FQGNSA. CDR3 length equals 16 residues. CDR3 region: CASSYVRRGVTDTQYF. In DNA, the CDR3 is TGTGCCAGCAGCTACGTCCGGCGGGGGGTCACAGATACGCAGTATTTT. The whole variable domain, filled in from reference TRBV7-2 and TRBJ2-3, reads GAGVSQSPSNKVTEKGKDVELRCDPISGHTALYWYRQSLGQGLEFLIYFQGNSAPDKSGLPSDRFSAERTGGSVSTLTIQRTQQEDSAVYLCASSYVRRGVTDTQYFGPGTRLTVL.

The table lists this clonotype with a few counts. J is TRBJ2-5 and V is TRBV7-2; D is undetermined. The CDR3 is made up of 13 amino acids. The germline V and J ends were trimmed by 3 bases and 2 bases, with 7 bases remaining between them. CDR1 and CDR2 (germline): SGHTA, FQGNSA. CDR3 DNA: TGTGCCAGCAGCTTTGCAGAACAAGAGACCCAGTACTTC. Amino acid sequence: CASSFAEQETQYF.

The chain couples TRBV11-2 to TRBJ2-5; 8 bases line up with TRBD2. Germline lookup yields CDR1 SGHAT and CDR2 FQNNGV. Trimming removed 5 bases from V and 5 bases from J; junction bases left unmatched: 7. The CDR3 spans 14 residues. The CDR3 is CASSLGGGFETQYF. Here the CDR3 DNA reads TGTGCCAGCAGCCTCGGGGGGGGATTTGAGACCCAGTACTTC. The whole variable domain, filled in from reference TRBV11-2 and TRBJ2-5, reads EAGVAQSPRYKIIEKRQSVAFWCNPISGHATLYWYQQILGQGPKLLIQFQNNGVVDDSQLPKDRFSAERLKGVDSTLKIQPAKLEDSAVYLCASSLGGGFETQYFGPGTRLLVL.

This clonotype has more than one count but fewer than ten. CDR3 bases: TGCAGTGCTCCTCTGATAGGCCACACCGGGGAGCTGTTTTTT. This gives the protein CSAPLIGHTGELFF. The genes are TRBV20-1 and TRBJ2-2, with D uncertain. The V and J ends lost 5 bases and 3 bases respectively, with 13 bases between them. Germline values: CDR1 DFQATT, CDR2 SNEGSKA (reference sequence). The CDR3 length is 14 residues.